This record concerns one T cell receptor (beta chain) sequence. The sample comes from a study of CD8 T cells in Susac syndrome. The V end lost 3 bases, the J end lost 8 bases, and 10 bases lay between the germline ends. This CDR3 contains 12 residues. Germline CDR1 and CDR2: MNHEY and SMNVEV (reference sequence). An amount of RNA that ranged from about 0.45 to 1 ug was reverse transcribed with random hexamers. Amplification of TCR beta CDR3 by immunoSEQ multiplex PCR spanned 54 Vbeta and 13 Jbeta. A single record per CDR3 protein comes from TCRdb applying MiXCR to the immunoSEQ multiplex PCR reads. This repertoire shows 150,000 to 250,000 distinct CDR3 sequences, nearly 95% found once; its top ten account for roughly 0.094%. TEMRA cells were enriched by FACS, and CD4+ and CD8+ T cells were negatively isolated.

Specimen: CD4+ T cells from PBMCs. The chain joins TRBV27 to TRBJ1-2; D not certain. The TCR was taken from a human donor with multiple sclerosis. The DNA of the CDR3 is TGTGCCAGCAGTTTCGAAGGCGGCGGCTACACCTTC. Translated: CASSFEGGGYTF.